The 9 T cell receptor beta chains below all came from one sample that was sequenced in a study of T cells in Graves' hyperthyroidism and ophthalmopathy. The TCR beta CDR3 regions underwent amplification using RNA transcripts as the source. An initial round of RT-PCR targeting the TCR CDR3 relied on the HTBI primer set. TCRdb re-called the multiplex PCR reads with MiXCR, one entry per CDR3 protein. This table has roughly 300,000 distinct CDR3 sequences, over 15% appearing once. Sequenced material: blood. The origin of the receptors is a woman aged 45 to 65 with Graves' hyperthyroidism.

In the case of this clonotype: Given a much more abundant clone one base away, this may be a read error. This sequence joins TRBV2 and TRBJ1-1; 12 nucleotides align to TRBD1. Germline CDR1 reads SNHLY; CDR2 reads FYNNEI. The CDR3 extends over 16 amino acids. The CDR3 region is CASLGPGQGAFTEALF. The CDR3 DNA reads TGTGCCAGCTTAGGTCCGGGACAGGGGGCTTTCACTGAAGCTCTCTTT.

The rearrangement uses TRBV6-1 and TRBJ1-5; D is possibly TRBD1 (5 bases). Germline assignment: CDR1 MNHNS and CDR2 SASEGT. V dropped 6 bases and J dropped 0 bases, with 21 bases sitting between them. The CDR3 is made up of 18 amino acids. CDR3 coding DNA: TGTGCCAGCAGCAGCGGGACGTGGGGGACCGATAGCAATCAGCCCCAGCATTTT. Translating gives CASSSGTWGTDSNQPQHF.

This clonotype showed up just a few times. V and J are TRBV29-1 and TRBJ2-3; 7 positions agree with TRBD1. Trimming took 6 bases from V and 6 from J; bases not matched to a gene: 9. Germline V gene lookup returns CDR1 SQVTM and CDR2 ANQGSEA. The CDR3 consists of 13 residues. The CDR3, as DNA: TGCAGCGTCAACCTAAACAGGGGTGATACGCAGTATTTT. Its translation is CSVNLNRGDTQYF.

The chain recombines TRBV19 with TRBJ2-2; TRBD2 matches at 11 bases. Germline CDR1 reads LNHDA; CDR2 reads SQIVND (reference sequence). The V and J ends lost 7 bases and 7 bases, in that order; junction bases with no gene match: 8. This CDR3 has 15 residues. DNA for the CDR3: TGTGCCAGTATTGGGCTAGCGGGAGGAGGCGGGGAGCTGTTTTTT. Its translation is CASIGLAGGGGELFF.

Many counts were recorded for this clonotype. This sequence joins TRBV14 and TRBJ1-1; 8 bases are shared with TRBD1. Germline V gene sequence: CDR1 SGHDN, CDR2 FVKESK. Trimming cost V 4 bases and J 6 bases; bases outside gene matches: 13. The CDR3 totals 16 residues. CDR3 amino acids: CASSPHLAGGNAEAFF. The CDR3, as DNA: TGTGCCAGCAGCCCCCATCTAGCAGGGGGCAACGCTGAAGCTTTCTTT.

The CDR3: CASSLVGYSPLHF. DNA for the CDR3: TGCGCCAGCAGCTTGGTGGGGTATTCACCCCTCCACTTT. The chain links TRBV5-1 to TRBJ1-6; D is ambiguous. V gave up 0 bases and J gave up 8 bases, with 6 bases separating them. The CDR3 runs to 13 residues. Germline CDR1 reads SGHRS; CDR2 reads YFSETQ.

Only a few counts were recorded for this clonotype. The V gene is TRBV19, the J gene TRBJ1-5, with TRBD1 matching 12 bases. The V gene's germline CDR1 is LNHDA and CDR2 SQIVND (reference sequence). CDR3 length equals 14 residues. The V gene end was trimmed by 3 bases and the J gene end by 7 bases; junction bases not matched to a gene: 1. The CDR3 bases are TGTGCCAGTAGTATTGGGACAGGGGGCCAGCCCCAGCATTTT. Amino acids: CASSIGTGGQPQHF.

This clonotype was observed many times. The rearrangement links TRBV6-1 to TRBJ1-1; D not resolved. CDR1 is MNHNS, CDR2 SASEGT, per germline. V was clipped by 0 bases and J by 5 bases, with 10 bases between them. CDR3 length: 14 amino acids. The CDR3 protein is CASSEAQVWTEAFF. For the CDR3, the DNA is TGTGCCAGCAGTGAAGCTCAGGTTTGGACTGAAGCTTTCTTT.

The chain recombines TRBV7-8 with TRBJ2-5, with 12 bases fitting TRBD2. The CDR3 is 16 residues long. The germline CDR1 and CDR2 sequences are SGHVS and FQNEAQ. V dropped 5 bases and J dropped 1; count of bases not matched to a gene: 5. The CDR3 nucleotides read TGTGCCAGCAGCCGGACTAGCGGGGACCCCCAAGAGACCCAGTACTTC. This encodes CASSRTSGDPQETQYF.